This entry concerns a single T cell receptor beta chain. Antigen specificity is unknown. Compared with germline, one end of the junction differs, possibly owing to a read error. The data stem from a study of T cell repertoires in cytomegalovirus infection. Looking at the study overall: The authors relied on CMV epitopes, both recently identified HLA-C-restricted and well-studied HLA-B-restricted. An indication of both CMV infection and matching HLA type came from public TCR beta signatures.

Overall study results and limits: The ex vivo response was dominated by HLA-C-restricted CMV-specific TCR beta clonotypes.

Via MiXCR, TCRdb re-called the reads, giving one row per CDR3 protein. The table has under 350,000 distinct CDR3 sequences, under 25% seen once. This specimen consisted of cultured PBMCs, obtained from culture after CMV antigen stimulation. The TCR comes from a human donor in good health (CMV status not recorded). Some clones in this sample may be carry-over from other donors' samples.

The CDR3 reads CASSRLAGFQETQYF. The CDR3 DNA reads as TGTGCTAGCAGCAGACTAGCGGGTTTCCAAGAGACCCAGTACTTC. The J gene is TRBJ2-5, the V gene TRBV7-7, with 10 bases fitting TRBD2. The CDR3 is made up of 15 amino acids. CDR1 and CDR2 from the germline V gene are SSHAT and FNYEAQ (reference sequence).